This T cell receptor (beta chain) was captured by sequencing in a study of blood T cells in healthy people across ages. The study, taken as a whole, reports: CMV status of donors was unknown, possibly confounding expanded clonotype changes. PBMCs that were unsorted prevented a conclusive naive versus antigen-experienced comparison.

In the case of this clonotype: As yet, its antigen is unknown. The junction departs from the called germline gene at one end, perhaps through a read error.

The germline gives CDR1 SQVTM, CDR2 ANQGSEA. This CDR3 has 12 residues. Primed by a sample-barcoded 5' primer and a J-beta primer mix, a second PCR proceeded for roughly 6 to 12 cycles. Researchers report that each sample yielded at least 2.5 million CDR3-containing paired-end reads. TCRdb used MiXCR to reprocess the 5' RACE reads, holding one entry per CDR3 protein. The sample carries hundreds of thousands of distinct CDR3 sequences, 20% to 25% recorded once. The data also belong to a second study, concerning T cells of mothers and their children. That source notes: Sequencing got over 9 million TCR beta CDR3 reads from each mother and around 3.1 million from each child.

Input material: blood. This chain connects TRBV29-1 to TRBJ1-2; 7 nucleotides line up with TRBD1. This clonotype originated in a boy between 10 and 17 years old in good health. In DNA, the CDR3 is TGCAGCGTCGAAGAGGGGGCGGATGGCTACACCTTC. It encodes CSVEEGADGYTF.